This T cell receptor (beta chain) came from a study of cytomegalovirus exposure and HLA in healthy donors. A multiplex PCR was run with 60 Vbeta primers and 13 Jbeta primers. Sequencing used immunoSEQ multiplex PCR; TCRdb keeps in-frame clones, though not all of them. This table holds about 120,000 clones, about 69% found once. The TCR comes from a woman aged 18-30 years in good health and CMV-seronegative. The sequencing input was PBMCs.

The CDR3, as DNA: TGTGCCAGCTACCCCGCCGGACAGGGAGGCAATCAGCCCCAGCATTTT. Translated: CASYPAGQGGNQPQHF. The chain uses TRBV28 and TRBJ1-5; 8 bases are a match to TRBD1. The CDR3 sequence is 16 residues long. J was trimmed by 2 bases and V by 8 bases; bases with no gene match: 11. Germline V gives CDR1 MDHEN, CDR2 SYDVKM.